A selection of T cell receptor beta chains follows, all from one sample in a study of blood T cell repertoires in COVID-19. Clones were sequenced by immunoSEQ multiplex PCR, and TCRdb holds only the in-frame ones, with some missing. The top ten hold less than 2% of the sample, which has more than 95,000 clones, 88% seen once. Input material: peripheral blood. These receptors all stem from a human donor in a cohort sampled during active COVID-19. The CDR3 runs from the conserved cysteine through the conserved F or W. Each record gives: V gene, clone size, D gene, J gene, CDR3 protein, CDR3 DNA. The D gene is left open where the match is weak. The size field is filled for only some rows; it gives once, few, many or a size class.

V: TRBV19
size: .
D: TRBD1
J: TRBJ2-5
CDR3: CASHDRATETQYF
DNA: TGTGCCAGCCACGACAGGGCTACCGAGACCCAGTACTTC

V: TRBV6-6
size: .
D: .
J: TRBJ1-6
CDR3: CASSYTKRQGYSPLHF
DNA: TGTGCCAGCAGTTACACGAAAAGGCAGGGTTATTCACCCCTCCACTTT

V: TRBV27
size: .
D: TRBD1
J: TRBJ2-3
CDR3: CASSYGTGVADTQYF
DNA: TGTGCCAGCAGTTACGGGACAGGGGTCGCAGATACGCAGTATTTT

V: TRBV27
size: .
D: TRBD1
J: TRBJ1-5
CDR3: CATGRGLNQPQHF
DNA: TGTGCGACCGGCAGGGGGTTGAATCAGCCCCAGCATTTT

V: TRBV2
size: few
D: .
J: TRBJ2-7
CDR3: CASSEVGGRRVEQYF
DNA: TGTGCCAGCAGTGAAGTGGGCGGGCGACGGGTCGAGCAGTACTTC

V: TRBV6-5
size: .
D: .
J: TRBJ1-1
CDR3: CASSRYSNTEAFF
DNA: TGTGCCAGCAGCCGGTATTCAAACACTGAAGCTTTCTTT

V: TRBV5-1
size: .
D: TRBD2
J: TRBJ2-1
CDR3: CASIEIAGVGNEQFF
DNA: TGCGCCAGCATCGAAATAGCGGGAGTCGGTAATGAGCAGTTCTTC

V: TRBV12-5
size: .
D: .
J: TRBJ2-1
CDR3: CASGPGTYNEQFF
DNA: TGTGCTAGTGGCCCCGGGACCTACAATGAGCAGTTCTTC

V: TRBV12-2
size: .
D: .
J: TRBJ1-2
CDR3: CASRSLTGYGYTF
DNA: TGTGCAAGTCGCTCCTTGACAGGCTATGGCTACACCTTC

V: TRBV11-2
size: .
D: TRBD1
J: TRBJ1-6
CDR3: CASSPYGTGYNSPLHF
DNA: TGTGCCAGCAGCCCCTACGGGACAGGGTACAATTCACCCCTCCACTTT